This TCR beta chain emerged from a study of T cells in Graves' hyperthyroidism and ophthalmopathy. Amplified TCR beta CDR3 regions derived from RNA transcripts. First-round RT-PCR targeting the TCR CDR3 was performed with the HTBI primer set. MiXCR, applied by TCRdb to the multiplex PCR reads, yields one record per CDR3 protein. In the table there are hundreds of thousands of distinct CDR3 sequences, 15% to 20% of which are singletons. Germline-derived CDR1 and CDR2 are GTSNPN and SVGIG (reference sequence). CDR3 length equals 16 residues. Germline trimming cut 4 bases from V and 3 bases from J; bases unmatched to any gene: 11. Overall study results and limits: Most thyroid clonotypes with frequency above 0.001 were detected in blood.

This clonotype was counted many times. The antigen is not known. Stable disease denoted Graves' hyperthyroidism without ophthalmopathy progression within 18 months. The source is a woman aged 25 to 45 with Graves' hyperthyroidism. The rearrangement uses TRBV30 and TRBJ2-3; 9 nucleotides line up with TRBD1. The source material was blood. DNA for the CDR3: TGTGCCTGGACTTTAGGGGGGACAGGGAGGACAGATACGCAGTATTTT. This translates into CAWTLGGTGRTDTQYF. Variable domain in full (rest from reference TRBV30 and TRBJ2-3): SQTIHQWPATLVQPVGSPLSLECTVEGTSNPNLYWYRQAAGRGLQLLFYSVGIGQISSEVPQNLSASRPQDRQFILSSKKLLLSDSGFYLCAWTLGGTGRTDTQYFGPGTRLTVL.